This paragraph covers one T cell receptor beta chain sequence. Treatment here: some 20 received Ad26.COV2.S at low or high dose, single or two shots; 5 received placebo; per-sample allocation not given. All samples were drawn on day 63, counting from the first vaccine or placebo injection. Expressing Wuhan-strain SARS-CoV-2 spike, an Ad26 vector served as the vaccine. The data stem from a study of Ad26.COV2.S vaccination and SARS-CoV-2 variants. Produced via immunoSEQ multiplex PCR; TCRdb's table is partial and in-frame only. The sample lists 300,000 to 400,000 clones; 88% were seen once. Per the germline V gene, CDR1 is LNHDA and CDR2 is SQIVND (reference sequence). CDR3 size: 16 residues. Unmatched junction bases numbered 10, after V lost 5 bases and J lost 4 bases.

The V gene is TRBV19, the J gene TRBJ1-5, with TRBD1 identical over 8 bases. Material: peripheral blood, obtained in a trial of Ad26.COV2.S vaccine versus placebo. This clonotype originated in a person between 18 and 59 years old who received the Ad26.COV2.S COVID-19 vaccine or a placebo. The CDR3 loop is CASSLRLGTGNQPQHF. The CDR3 nucleotides read TGTGCCAGTAGTTTGCGACTTGGGACAGGAAATCAGCCCCAGCATTTT.